The rows below give T cell receptor beta chains drawn from one sample of a study of shared clonotypes between healthy human individuals. Clones were sequenced by immunoSEQ multiplex PCR, and TCRdb holds only the in-frame ones, with some missing. The top ten hold about 16% of the sample, which has around 320,000 clones, 80% to 90% seen once. The sequencing sample was made of memory CD8+ T cells sorted from blood. These TCRs come from a man aged 18 to 30 in good health. Each CDR3 is given with its conserved first and last residue. D genes are given only for firm matches. Size tells how often a clone was seen (once, few, many) or the class of an expanded clone, and some rows leave it out.

d_call: NA; clone_size: NA; j_call: TRBJ2-7; v_call: TRBV5-6; cdr3_aa: CASSLEWDPLEQYF; cdr3_nt: TGTGCCAGCAGCTTGGAGTGGGACCCCCTCGAGCAGTACTTC
d_call: TRBD1; clone_size: NA; j_call: TRBJ1-2; v_call: TRBV6-1; cdr3_aa: CASSEGTGNWYGYTF; cdr3_nt: TGTGCCAGCAGTGAAGGGACAGGGAATTGGTATGGCTACACCTTC
d_call: NA; clone_size: NA; j_call: TRBJ1-1; v_call: TRBV2; cdr3_aa: CASPALQGPEAFF; cdr3_nt: TGTGCCAGCCCTGCTCTACAGGGCCCTGAAGCTTTCTTT
d_call: NA; clone_size: NA; j_call: TRBJ2-1; v_call: TRBV9; cdr3_aa: CASSVGEGRKFF; cdr3_nt: TGTGCCAGCAGCGTAGGAGAGGGTCGGAAGTTCTTC
d_call: TRBD2; clone_size: NA; j_call: TRBJ2-1; v_call: TRBV7-9; cdr3_aa: CASSLTVGGRVDEQFF; cdr3_nt: TGTGCCAGCAGCTTAACAGTGGGCGGGAGGGTCGATGAGCAGTTCTTC
d_call: NA; clone_size: NA; j_call: TRBJ2-7; v_call: TRBV19; cdr3_aa: CASSGFSSSYEQYF; cdr3_nt: TGTGCCAGTAGTGGCTTCTCGAGCTCCTACGAGCAGTACTTC
d_call: NA; clone_size: NA; j_call: TRBJ1-1; v_call: TRBV5-1; cdr3_aa: CASSLEGHRRWNTEAFF; cdr3_nt: TGCGCCAGCAGCCTGGAAGGACATCGGCGGTGGAACACTGAAGCTTTCTTT
d_call: NA; clone_size: NA; j_call: TRBJ2-1; v_call: TRBV28; cdr3_aa: CASSFRGPGYNEQFF; cdr3_nt: TGTGCCAGCAGTTTTCGGGGGCCAGGCTACAATGAGCAGTTCTTC
d_call: NA; clone_size: NA; j_call: TRBJ2-1; v_call: TRBV9; cdr3_aa: CAGGTNNEQFF; cdr3_nt: TGTGCCGGGGGGACAAACAATGAGCAGTTCTTC
d_call: NA; clone_size: NA; j_call: TRBJ2-7; v_call: TRBV28; cdr3_aa: CASSLRTPSYEQYF; cdr3_nt: TGTGCCAGCAGTCTACGGACTCCGTCCTACGAGCAGTACTTC
d_call: TRBD1; clone_size: NA; j_call: TRBJ1-3; v_call: TRBV2; cdr3_aa: CASSERAGGGNTIYF; cdr3_nt: TGTGCCAGCAGTGAAAGGGCAGGGGGTGGAAACACCATATATTTT
d_call: NA; clone_size: NA; j_call: TRBJ2-7; v_call: TRBV12-5; cdr3_aa: CASAQGSTYEQYF; cdr3_nt: TGTGCTAGTGCTCAGGGATCTACCTACGAGCAGTACTTC
d_call: NA; clone_size: NA; j_call: TRBJ1-2; v_call: TRBV29-1; cdr3_aa: CSVRVKDGYTF; cdr3_nt: TGCAGCGTTAGGGTTAAAGATGGCTACACCTTC
d_call: NA; clone_size: NA; j_call: TRBJ2-3; v_call: TRBV7-6; cdr3_aa: CASSPGPSTDTQYF; cdr3_nt: TGTGCCAGCAGCCCAGGGCCTAGCACAGATACGCAGTATTTT
d_call: NA; clone_size: NA; j_call: TRBJ1-5; v_call: TRBV6-1; cdr3_aa: CASSDISGVQPQHF; cdr3_nt: TGTGCCAGCAGTGATATTTCAGGGGTTCAGCCCCAGCATTTT
d_call: TRBD1; clone_size: NA; j_call: TRBJ2-6; v_call: TRBV4-1; cdr3_aa: CASSQGLLGQGSGANVLTF; cdr3_nt: TGCGCCAGCAGCCAGGGATTACTCGGACAGGGCTCTGGGGCCAACGTCCTGACTTTC
d_call: NA; clone_size: NA; j_call: TRBJ2-1; v_call: TRBV6-5; cdr3_aa: CASSYPGEQFF; cdr3_nt: TGTGCCAGCAGTTACCCGGGTGAGCAGTTCTTC
d_call: NA; clone_size: NA; j_call: TRBJ2-1; v_call: TRBV6-1; cdr3_aa: CASRFGGGNEQFF; cdr3_nt: TGTGCCAGCAGATTTGGGGGTGGCAATGAGCAGTTCTTC
d_call: NA; clone_size: NA; j_call: TRBJ1-5; v_call: TRBV27; cdr3_aa: CASSLFGSNQPQHF; cdr3_nt: TGTGCCAGCAGTTTGTTTGGTAGCAATCAGCCCCAGCATTTT
d_call: TRBD1; clone_size: NA; j_call: TRBJ2-7; v_call: TRBV6-5; cdr3_aa: CASRKQGTLSYEQYF; cdr3_nt: TGTGCCAGCAGAAAACAGGGGACCCTCTCCTACGAGCAGTACTTC
d_call: TRBD2; clone_size: NA; j_call: TRBJ2-7; v_call: TRBV9; cdr3_aa: CASSANPSGRAYEQYF; cdr3_nt: TGTGCCAGCAGCGCTAATCCTAGCGGGAGGGCCTACGAGCAGTACTTC
d_call: NA; clone_size: NA; j_call: TRBJ1-3; v_call: TRBV30; cdr3_aa: CAWSVQGNTIYF; cdr3_nt: TGTGCCTGGAGTGTACAAGGAAACACCATATATTTT
d_call: TRBD2; clone_size: NA; j_call: TRBJ2-5; v_call: TRBV28; cdr3_aa: CASSFHIGLAGGQETQYF; cdr3_nt: TGTGCCAGCAGTTTTCATATTGGACTAGCGGGGGGGCAAGAGACCCAGTACTTC
d_call: NA; clone_size: NA; j_call: TRBJ1-1; v_call: TRBV7-9; cdr3_aa: CASSLVGDTEAFF; cdr3_nt: TGTGCCAGCAGCTTAGTAGGGGACACTGAAGCTTTCTTT
d_call: TRBD1; clone_size: NA; j_call: TRBJ2-7; v_call: TRBV14; cdr3_aa: CASSWTGYEQYF; cdr3_nt: TGTGCCAGCAGCTGGACAGGGTACGAGCAGTACTTC
d_call: NA; clone_size: once; j_call: TRBJ1-5; v_call: TRBV11-2; cdr3_aa: CASSLAAGTQPQHF; cdr3_nt: TGTGCCAGCAGCTTAGCTGCCGGTACCCAGCCCCAGCATTTT
d_call: NA; clone_size: NA; j_call: TRBJ1-4; v_call: TRBV18; cdr3_aa: CASSPTRGYRDEKLFF; cdr3_nt: TGTGCCAGCTCACCAACACGGGGCTACAGAGATGAAAAACTGTTTTTT
d_call: NA; clone_size: NA; j_call: TRBJ1-6; v_call: TRBV14; cdr3_aa: CASSQDVVTGWSYNSPLHF; cdr3_nt: TGTGCCAGCAGCCAAGATGTAGTCACAGGGTGGAGTTATAATTCACCCCTCCACTTT